This TCR beta chain was sequenced for a study of blood T cell repertoires in COVID-19. Overall study context: Acute and convalescent COVID-19 samples came from the United States, Italy and Spain. Sources were T cells, B-cell-depleted T cells, or PBMCs; the material itself was cDNA or gDNA.

The authors' processing: Using reference gene primer amplification, nucleated cell counts were estimated. Profiling relied on immunoSEQ multiplex PCR, and the TCRdb table lists in-frame clones only, not all of them. The V and J calls and the clone size are those of that table, but D and trimming were determined from the DNA. The table lists about 300,000 clones, 65% to 85% of them singletons. This clone was counted once. Followed longitudinally, the Seattle patients had been enrolled during active infection. The CDR3 length is 14 residues. The germline gives CDR1 LGHDT, CDR2 YNNKEL (reference sequence). The trim removed 9 bases at V and 4 bases at J, leaving 11 bases unmatched.

This sequence originates from a human donor with COVID-19, enrolled during active disease. The donor label of this sample is uncertain. The V gene is TRBV3-1 (or the pseudogene TRBV3-2), the J gene TRBJ2-5; TRBD2 matches 7 bases. Sequencing used peripheral blood. CDR3 amino acids: CASYNTGRPETQYF. Written as DNA, the CDR3 is TGTGCCAGTTATAACACCGGGAGGCCAGAGACCCAGTACTTC.